The rows below give T cell receptor beta chains drawn from one sample of a study of control samples from healthy donors and cancer patients. Only in-frame clones appear in the TCRdb table, and some are missing; sequencing was by immunoSEQ multiplex PCR. The table lists 150,000 to 200,000 clones, about 92% of them singletons. Sequencing input: blood. The receptor source for this set is a man aged 25 to 40 in good health. The CDR3 runs from the conserved cysteine through the conserved F or W. The D gene is left open where the match is weak. Expanded clones are given a class, and other clones once, few, many or no size at all.

clone_size: .; d_call: TRBD1; v_call: TRBV28; j_call: TRBJ1-2; cdr3_nt: TGTGCCAGCACACGGACAGGGGGGGTTGGTGGCTACACCTTC; cdr3_aa: CASTRTGGVGGYTF
clone_size: .; d_call: TRBD2; v_call: TRBV24-1; j_call: TRBJ2-5; cdr3_nt: TGTGCCACCAGTGAGTCCGGGACTAGCGGAAAAGAGACCCAGTACTTC; cdr3_aa: CATSESGTSGKETQYF
clone_size: .; d_call: .; v_call: TRBV27; j_call: TRBJ1-2; cdr3_nt: TGTGCCAGCAGTTTATCGTACGATCCTAACTATGGCTACACCTTC; cdr3_aa: CASSLSYDPNYGYTF
clone_size: .; d_call: .; v_call: TRBV7-8; j_call: TRBJ1-2; cdr3_nt: TGTGCCAGCAGCTTATTTAGTGATTACTATGGCTACACCTTC; cdr3_aa: CASSLFSDYYGYTF
clone_size: .; d_call: TRBD1; v_call: TRBV29-1; j_call: TRBJ1-2; cdr3_nt: TGCAGCGTGGGGGGACAGGGAAGAGGTGGCTACACCTTC; cdr3_aa: CSVGGQGRGGYTF
clone_size: .; d_call: .; v_call: TRBV3-1/TRBV3-2; j_call: TRBJ2-2; cdr3_nt: TGTGCCAGCAGCCACACAAAAATAGGGGGAGCCGGGGAGCTGTTTTTT; cdr3_aa: CASSHTKIGGAGELFF
clone_size: .; d_call: TRBD1; v_call: TRBV5-1; j_call: TRBJ2-5; cdr3_nt: TGCGCCAGCAGCTTGGTAGGACAGGGCCAAGAGACCCAGTACTTC; cdr3_aa: CASSLVGQGQETQYF
clone_size: .; d_call: TRBD1; v_call: TRBV10-3; j_call: TRBJ1-5; cdr3_nt: TGTGCCATCGGGGGGGGACAGGGAAATCAGCCCCAGCATTTT; cdr3_aa: CAIGGGQGNQPQHF
clone_size: .; d_call: .; v_call: TRBV7-2; j_call: TRBJ2-1; cdr3_nt: TGTGCCAGCAGCTTAGCATATGAGCAGTTCTTC; cdr3_aa: CASSLAYEQFF
clone_size: .; d_call: TRBD2; v_call: TRBV9; j_call: TRBJ2-3; cdr3_nt: TGTGCCCGCAGCGATGGGGGGCGGCGGGGGGGCATAGATACGCAGTATTTT; cdr3_aa: CARSDGGRRGGIDTQYF
clone_size: .; d_call: .; v_call: TRBV4-3; j_call: TRBJ1-1; cdr3_nt: TGCGCCAGCAGCCAAGGGGGGGCAGAACCAAACACTGAAGCTTTCTTT; cdr3_aa: CASSQGGAEPNTEAFF
clone_size: .; d_call: .; v_call: TRBV18; j_call: TRBJ2-7; cdr3_nt: TGTGCCAGCTCACCCGGAAGGAACGAGCAGTACTTC; cdr3_aa: CASSPGRNEQYF
clone_size: .; d_call: .; v_call: TRBV27; j_call: TRBJ1-5; cdr3_nt: TGTGCCAGCAGGCCGATGGGGGGTGGCCAGCCCCAGCATTTT; cdr3_aa: CASRPMGGGQPQHF
clone_size: .; d_call: .; v_call: TRBV6-2/TRBV6-3; j_call: TRBJ1-5; cdr3_nt: TGTGCCAGCAGCCCCCGGGCCTGGGACCAGCATTTT; cdr3_aa: CASSPRAWDQHF
clone_size: .; d_call: TRBD1; v_call: TRBV19; j_call: TRBJ1-2; cdr3_nt: TGTGCCAGTAAAGCGGGACAGGGAAACTATGGCTACACCTTC; cdr3_aa: CASKAGQGNYGYTF
clone_size: once; d_call: .; v_call: TRBV14; j_call: TRBJ1-5; cdr3_nt: TGTGCCAGCAGCCAAGATCATCAGCCCCAGCATTTT; cdr3_aa: CASSQDHQPQHF
clone_size: .; d_call: .; v_call: TRBV5-1; j_call: TRBJ2-7; cdr3_nt: TGCGCCAGCAGCTTGGGAGTTGACTTTGGCTACGAGCAGTACTTC; cdr3_aa: CASSLGVDFGYEQYF
clone_size: .; d_call: .; v_call: TRBV27; j_call: TRBJ1-2; cdr3_nt: TGTGCCAGCAGTACCCGGACGGTGGGGGGCTACACCTTC; cdr3_aa: CASSTRTVGGYTF
clone_size: .; d_call: .; v_call: TRBV9; j_call: TRBJ1-1; cdr3_nt: TGTGCCAGCAGCGTAGGTCCAGGGAACACTGAAGCTTTCTTT; cdr3_aa: CASSVGPGNTEAFF
clone_size: .; d_call: TRBD1; v_call: TRBV30; j_call: TRBJ1-6; cdr3_nt: TGTGCCTACAATCAGGGGGCGGATAATTCACCCCTCCACTTT; cdr3_aa: CAYNQGADNSPLHF
clone_size: .; d_call: .; v_call: TRBV7-2; j_call: TRBJ2-7; cdr3_nt: TGTGCCAGCAGCCTCGACTACGAGCAGTACTTC; cdr3_aa: CASSLDYEQYF
clone_size: once; d_call: .; v_call: TRBV9; j_call: TRBJ2-1; cdr3_nt: TGTGCCAGCAGCGTTGGGAGGGGGGCCGTTGTAGATGAGCAGTTCTTC; cdr3_aa: CASSVGRGAVVDEQFF
clone_size: .; d_call: TRBD2; v_call: TRBV7-3; j_call: TRBJ2-1; cdr3_nt: TGTGCCAGCAGCTTAAAGGGGACTAGCGGGAGTTCCTCCTACAATGAGCAGTTCTTC; cdr3_aa: CASSLKGTSGSSSYNEQFF
clone_size: few; d_call: .; v_call: TRBV28; j_call: TRBJ2-7; cdr3_nt: TGTGCCAGCAGTCCAACCTTTTACGAGCAGTACTTC; cdr3_aa: CASSPTFYEQYF
clone_size: .; d_call: .; v_call: TRBV20-1; j_call: TRBJ1-3; cdr3_nt: TGCAGTGCTAGTAACGGGAACACCATATATTTT; cdr3_aa: CSASNGNTIYF
clone_size: .; d_call: TRBD2; v_call: TRBV27; j_call: TRBJ2-1; cdr3_nt: TGTGCCAGCAGTTTACCGGGGCGGGGGTCCTACAATGAGCAGTTCTTC; cdr3_aa: CASSLPGRGSYNEQFF
clone_size: .; d_call: .; v_call: TRBV4-1; j_call: TRBJ1-2; cdr3_nt: TGCGCCAGCAGCCAAGGACCCGGGGCTTCGGCGGGCTATGGCTACACCTTC; cdr3_aa: CASSQGPGASAGYGYTF
clone_size: .; d_call: TRBD2; v_call: TRBV27; j_call: TRBJ2-5; cdr3_nt: TGTGCCAGCAGTTTGGGCGGGAGGGCCAGAGAGACCCAGTACTTC; cdr3_aa: CASSLGGRARETQYF
clone_size: .; d_call: .; v_call: TRBV5-5; j_call: TRBJ1-5; cdr3_nt: TGTGCCAGCAGCTTGACCGGAGATAGCAATCAGCCCCAGCATTTT; cdr3_aa: CASSLTGDSNQPQHF
clone_size: .; d_call: TRBD2; v_call: TRBV5-1; j_call: TRBJ2-5; cdr3_nt: TGCGCCAGCAGCTTGGACAGCGGGGGAAAGACCCAGTACTTC; cdr3_aa: CASSLDSGGKTQYF
clone_size: .; d_call: TRBD1; v_call: TRBV10-2; j_call: TRBJ2-7; cdr3_nt: TGCGCCACCTGTGCCGGGACAGCCTCCTACGAGCAGTACTTC; cdr3_aa: CATCAGTASYEQYF
clone_size: .; d_call: .; v_call: TRBV7-9; j_call: TRBJ2-7; cdr3_nt: TGTGCCAGCAGCTTAGCACAGGACGGGTACGAGCAGTACTTC; cdr3_aa: CASSLAQDGYEQYF
clone_size: once; d_call: TRBD1; v_call: TRBV5-1; j_call: TRBJ1-2; cdr3_nt: TGCGCCAGCAGCTTGAACAGGGGGCAAGGCTACACCTTC; cdr3_aa: CASSLNRGQGYTF
clone_size: .; d_call: TRBD2; v_call: TRBV10-2; j_call: TRBJ2-7; cdr3_nt: TGCGCCACGTCGACTAGCGGGCTCTACGAGCAGTACTTC; cdr3_aa: CATSTSGLYEQYF
clone_size: .; d_call: .; v_call: TRBV5-6; j_call: TRBJ2-7; cdr3_nt: TGTGCCAGCAGCGGCAGGGTCCACTACGAGCAGTACTTC; cdr3_aa: CASSGRVHYEQYF
clone_size: .; d_call: .; v_call: TRBV10-3; j_call: TRBJ1-2; cdr3_nt: TGTGCCATCAGTGAGGGACAGAACTATGGCTACACCTTC; cdr3_aa: CAISEGQNYGYTF
clone_size: .; d_call: .; v_call: TRBV15; j_call: TRBJ1-2; cdr3_nt: TGTGCCACAGGAGCTAACTATGGCTACACCTTC; cdr3_aa: CATGANYGYTF
clone_size: .; d_call: .; v_call: TRBV6-2/TRBV6-3; j_call: TRBJ2-2; cdr3_nt: TGTGCCAGCAGCCAACATCAGGGGCTACGGAACACCGGGGAGCTGTTTTTT; cdr3_aa: CASSQHQGLRNTGELFF
clone_size: .; d_call: TRBD2; v_call: TRBV2; j_call: TRBJ2-3; cdr3_nt: TGTGCCAGCTGGTTTGGCGGGGGGGTCACAGATACGCAGTATTTT; cdr3_aa: CASWFGGGVTDTQYF
clone_size: .; d_call: TRBD1; v_call: TRBV5-6; j_call: TRBJ2-7; cdr3_nt: TGTGCCAGCAGCAGAACAGGGGGCGCCTACGAGCAGTACTTC; cdr3_aa: CASSRTGGAYEQYF
clone_size: .; d_call: .; v_call: TRBV5-1; j_call: TRBJ2-5; cdr3_nt: TGCGCCAGCAGCTTTGGGCCACAAGAGACCCAGTACTTC; cdr3_aa: CASSFGPQETQYF
clone_size: .; d_call: TRBD2; v_call: TRBV10-3; j_call: TRBJ2-1; cdr3_nt: TGTGCCATCAGTGAGTCAAACCGACTAGCGGGAGTCAATGAGCAGTTCTTC; cdr3_aa: CAISESNRLAGVNEQFF
clone_size: .; d_call: .; v_call: TRBV18; j_call: TRBJ1-1; cdr3_nt: TGTGCCAGCTCACCTACCTTGGGGGGCGAGGGTGGAAACACTGAAGCTTTCTTT; cdr3_aa: CASSPTLGGEGGNTEAFF
clone_size: .; d_call: TRBD1; v_call: TRBV10-1; j_call: TRBJ2-2; cdr3_nt: TGCGCCACTAGACAGGGTAGCACCGGGGAGCTGTTTTTT; cdr3_aa: CATRQGSTGELFF
clone_size: once; d_call: .; v_call: TRBV19; j_call: TRBJ1-5; cdr3_nt: TGTGCCAGTAGTACGCACGGACCGTTGGGGAGCAATCAGCCCCAGCATTTT; cdr3_aa: CASSTHGPLGSNQPQHF
clone_size: .; d_call: TRBD2; v_call: TRBV6-6; j_call: TRBJ2-2; cdr3_nt: TGTGCCAGCAGTCGTGGACTAGCGGGAGGGCCCTCGGGCACCGGGGAGCTGTTTTTT; cdr3_aa: CASSRGLAGGPSGTGELFF
clone_size: once; d_call: .; v_call: TRBV6-5; j_call: TRBJ2-7; cdr3_nt: TGTGCCAGTACCCCGGTAGCATTTGGCGAGCAGTACTTC; cdr3_aa: CASTPVAFGEQYF
clone_size: .; d_call: .; v_call: TRBV27; j_call: TRBJ2-2; cdr3_nt: TGTGCCAGCAGTTTTCAAGCGAACACCGGGGAGCTGTTTTTT; cdr3_aa: CASSFQANTGELFF
clone_size: few; d_call: TRBD2; v_call: TRBV2; j_call: TRBJ2-1; cdr3_nt: TGTGCCAGCAGGGCTAGCGGAATGAGTATGCGGCTCAATGAGCAGTTCTTC; cdr3_aa: CASRASGMSMRLNEQFF
clone_size: .; d_call: .; v_call: TRBV10-3; j_call: TRBJ1-5; cdr3_nt: TGTGCCATCAGTGGACGGGGACAAAATCAGCCCCAGCATTTT; cdr3_aa: CAISGRGQNQPQHF
clone_size: .; d_call: TRBD1; v_call: TRBV2; j_call: TRBJ1-2; cdr3_nt: TGTGCCACTTTAGGACAGGGGCAATACTATGGCTACACCTTC; cdr3_aa: CATLGQGQYYGYTF
clone_size: .; d_call: TRBD1; v_call: TRBV6-6; j_call: TRBJ2-5; cdr3_nt: TGTGCCAGCAGTTACGGGGGACAGGGTGCGGAGACCCAGTACTTC; cdr3_aa: CASSYGGQGAETQYF
clone_size: .; d_call: .; v_call: TRBV27; j_call: TRBJ1-2; cdr3_nt: TGTGCCAGCAGTTTATCGGTAGTGGATAACTATGGCTACACCTTC; cdr3_aa: CASSLSVVDNYGYTF
clone_size: .; d_call: TRBD2; v_call: TRBV9; j_call: TRBJ2-2; cdr3_nt: TGTGCCAGCAGCCCAGGGACTAGCGGAGAACGGACCGGGGAGCTGTTTTTT; cdr3_aa: CASSPGTSGERTGELFF
clone_size: once; d_call: TRBD1; v_call: TRBV6-6; j_call: TRBJ1-6; cdr3_nt: TGTGCCAGCGGTAGGACAGGGACGTATAATTCACCCCTCCACTTT; cdr3_aa: CASGRTGTYNSPLHF
clone_size: .; d_call: .; v_call: TRBV16; j_call: TRBJ2-7; cdr3_nt: TGTGCCAGCAGCCAATCTTCCAGGAGCTCCTACGAGCAGTACTTC; cdr3_aa: CASSQSSRSSYEQYF
clone_size: .; d_call: .; v_call: TRBV5-5; j_call: TRBJ2-1; cdr3_nt: TGTGCCAGCAGCTTGGTGGGGCAGACCTACAATGAGCAGTTCTTC; cdr3_aa: CASSLVGQTYNEQFF